The sequence of this T cell receptor (beta chain) was determined in a study of T cells in Graves' hyperthyroidism and ophthalmopathy. This CDR3 is 15 amino acids long. Germline CDR1 and CDR2: MGHRA and YSYEKL. The ends were cut back, 0 bases at V and 1 base at J, with 9 bases in the middle. TCR beta CDR3 sequences were amplified from RNA transcripts. The study used the HTBI primer set for a first-round RT-PCR of the TCR CDR3. TCRdb re-derived calls from the multiplex PCR reads in MiXCR, one entry per CDR3 protein. The sample records approximately 410,000 distinct CDR3 sequences, 12% to 15% being singletons.

The TCR sequence derives from a woman under 30 with Graves' hyperthyroidism. The rearrangement links TRBV4-1 to TRBJ1-2; D ambiguous. The sequenced material came from blood. Written as DNA, the CDR3 is TGCGCCAGCAGCCAAGAGTCAGCCCTTAACTATGGCTACACCTTC. It encodes CASSQESALNYGYTF.